The clone carrying this T cell receptor (beta chain) has just a few counts. Localized lung adenocarcinoma, a non-small cell lung cancer, affected the donors. This record comes from a study of CD4 and CD8 cells across lung adenocarcinoma regions. In germline, CDR1 is MGHRA, CDR2 YSYEKL. The V gene lost 1 base and the J gene lost 8 bases, with 14 bases spanning the gap. The CDR3 runs to 14 residues. A single record per CDR3 protein comes from TCRdb applying MiXCR to the PCR reads. The sample yields 9,500 to 12,000 distinct CDR3 sequences, about 48% seen once. Sequenced sample: CD4+ T cells from the center of a lung tumor. This chain joins TRBV4-1 and TRBJ1-2; D is possibly TRBD1 (6 bases). The clonotype originates from a male donor with lung adenocarcinoma. The CD4 and CD8 labels of this study may be unreliable. CDR3 protein: CASSQGDMRYGYTF. The DNA of the CDR3 is TGCGCCAGCAGCCAAGGGGACATGCGTTACGGCTACACCTTC.